These 13 T cell receptor beta chains originate from one sample sequenced in a study of blood T cell repertoires in COVID-19 (dated by TCRdb to 2020 to 2021). Library construction relied on the immunoSEQ multiplex PCR assay. TCRdb obtained this table from immuneACCESS and retained in-frame rearrangements with V and J assigned. These tables miss some clones; where compared with another copy, unresolved V genes account for less than half of the shortfall, and the remainder is unexplained. The sample table lists about 85,000 clones, roughly nine tenths of them with a count of one. The top ten constitute more than 2% of the sample. The sequencing sample was made of peripheral blood. The source is a middle-aged man with acute or convalescent COVID-19.

The chain is built from TRBV7-9 and TRBJ2-7, with TRBD2 matching over 7 bases. Losses at the gene ends were 5 bases for V and 2 bases for J; bases not matched to a gene: 6. CDR3 length: 14 residues. Germline-derived CDR1 and CDR2 are SEHNR and FQNEAQ (reference sequence). The CDR3 DNA is TGTGCCAGCAGCGCCGGGGGGACTACCTACGAGCAGTACTTC. Protein sequence: CASSAGGTTYEQYF.

CDR3 amino acids: CASSDVSSGRGGELFF. CDR3 nucleotides: TGTGCCAGCAGTGATGTTTCTAGCGGACGGGGCGGGGAGCTGTTTTTT. This chain connects TRBV2 to TRBJ2-2, with 7 bases lining up with TRBD2. The germline CDR1 and CDR2 sequences are SNHLY and FYNNEI. The V segment lost 3 bases and the J segment 7 bases; nucleotides outside the gene matches: 11. The CDR3 spans 16 residues.

The gene calls are TRBV5-6 and TRBJ2-1; 12 bases align to TRBD2. The CDR3 has 17 amino acids. V gave up 2 bases and J gave up 2 bases; unmatched junction bases: 5. The germline V gene has CDR1 SGHDT and CDR2 YYEEEE. In DNA, the CDR3 is TGTGCCAGCAGCTTCCCACTAGCGGGAGGACCCTACAATGAGCAGTTCTTC. Its protein product is CASSFPLAGGPYNEQFF.

The chain joins TRBV4-1 to TRBJ1-3; no clear D gene. The germline V gene encodes CDR1 MGHRA and CDR2 YSYEKL. Trimming cost V 3 bases and J 0 bases, with 12 bases left between them. The CDR3 has 16 residues. The CDR3: CASSQDGRLSGNTIYF. The CDR3 nucleotides read TGCGCCAGCAGCCAGGATGGCCGACTCTCTGGAAACACCATATATTTT.

This clone was counted once. The rearrangement joins TRBV30 to TRBJ2-2; D possibly corresponds to TRBD1 (5 bases). The V end was cut by 2 bases, the J end by 4 bases, with 8 bases between. Germline V gene sequence: CDR1 GTSNPN, CDR2 SVGIG (reference sequence). The CDR3 contains 13 residues. CDR3 in DNA: TGTGCCTGGAGTCAGGGTGGCACCGGGGAGCTGTTTTTT. Amino acids: CAWSQGGTGELFF.

The chain couples TRBV6-1 to TRBJ2-3; possible D gene TRBD1, 6 bases. There are 13 residues in the CDR3. Trimming took 3 bases from V and 5 from J, leaving 9 bases between them. Germline CDR1 and CDR2: MNHNS and SASEGT. The CDR3 DNA sequence: TGTGCCAGCAGTGACAGGGACAAAGATACGCAGTATTTT. Protein: CASSDRDKDTQYF.

The rearrangement uses TRBV7-2 and TRBJ1-1; D is unresolved. Germline CDR1 reads SGHTA; CDR2 reads FQGNSA. CDR3 size: 13 residues. V was cut by 3 bases and J by 7 bases, with 12 bases left in between. The CDR3 DNA reads TGTGCCAGCAGCTTGTTCCGGGGTATTGAAGCTTTCTTT. Translation: CASSLFRGIEAFF.

The rearrangement links TRBV19 to TRBJ2-7; TRBD1 is a possible D gene (6 bases). The V gene's germline CDR1 is LNHDA and CDR2 SQIVND (reference sequence). The CDR3 covers 14 residues. Trimming stripped 6 bases from V and 3 bases from J, with 15 bases between. The CDR3 protein is CASRAPGTFYEQYF. The CDR3 nucleotides are TGTGCCAGTAGGGCACCCGGGACATTCTACGAGCAGTACTTC. The full variable domain, its missing parts supplied by reference TRBV19 and TRBJ2-7, is DGGITQSPKYLFRKEGQNVTLSCEQNLNHDAMYWYRQDPGQGLRLIYYSQIVNDFQKGDIAEGYSVSREKKESFPLTVTSAQKNPTAFYLCASRAPGTFYEQYFGPGTRLTVT.

CDR3: CASSEWAGRGTQYF. In DNA form, the CDR3 reads TGTGCCAGCAGTGAATGGGCGGGACGGGGTACGCAGTATTTT. V gene TRBV6-1 combines with J gene TRBJ2-3; D is perhaps TRBD2 (6 bases). This CDR3 has 14 residues. Germline V CDR1 and CDR2: MNHNS, SASEGT. V lost 2 bases, J lost 8 bases, and 14 bases lay in between.

This clone appeared a single time. This chain links TRBV25-1 with TRBJ2-3, with 7 positions matching TRBD2. The ends lost 2 bases at V and 2 bases at J; junction bases unmatched: 4. CDR3 size: 15 residues. Germline V gives CDR1 MGHDK, CDR2 SYGVNS. The CDR3 reads CASSEASGLTDTQYF. The DNA of the CDR3 is TGTGCCAGCAGTGAAGCTAGCGGACTCACAGATACGCAGTATTTT.

The chain combines TRBV11-2 with TRBJ1-2; maybe TRBD1 (5 bases). Trimming took off 5 bases at V and 8 bases at J, with 21 bases between the two ends. The germline V gene encodes CDR1 SGHAT and CDR2 FQNNGV. The CDR3 totals 15 residues. The CDR3 bases are TGTGCCAGCAGCGCCCCTCGAGGGGCGGCGGGGGGCTACACCTTC. Translating gives CASSAPRGAAGGYTF.

The chain links TRBV6-5 to TRBJ2-5, with D perhaps TRBD1 (5 bases). This CDR3 comprises 12 residues. Germline CDR1 is MNHEY and CDR2 is SVGAGI. The ends were cut back, 6 bases at V and 4 bases at J, with 9 bases in the middle. CDR3 in DNA: TGTGCCAGCAGGTTTACAGGAGAGACCCAGTACTTC. It specifies CASRFTGETQYF.

The chain combines TRBV7-9 with TRBJ1-2, with D unresolved. Germline lookup yields CDR1 SEHNR and CDR2 FQNEAQ (reference sequence). CDR3 length equals 14 residues. Trimming took off 1 base at V and 4 bases at J, with 10 bases between the two ends. The CDR3 nucleotides read TGTGCCAGCAGCTTAGGCAGTGGGCCCTATGGCTACACCTTC. This translates into CASSLGSGPYGYTF.